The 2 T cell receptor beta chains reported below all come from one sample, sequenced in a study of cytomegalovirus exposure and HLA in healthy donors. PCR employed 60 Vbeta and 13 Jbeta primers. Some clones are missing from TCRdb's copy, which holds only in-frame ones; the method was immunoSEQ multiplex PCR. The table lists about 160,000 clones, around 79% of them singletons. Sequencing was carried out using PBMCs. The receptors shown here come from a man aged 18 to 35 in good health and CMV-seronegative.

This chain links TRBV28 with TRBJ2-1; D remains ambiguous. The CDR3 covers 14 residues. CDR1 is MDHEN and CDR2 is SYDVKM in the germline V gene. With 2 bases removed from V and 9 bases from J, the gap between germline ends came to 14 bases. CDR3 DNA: TGTGCCAGCAGTTTAGACCCCGGAGTCTTTGAGCAGTTCTTC. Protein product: CASSLDPGVFEQFF.

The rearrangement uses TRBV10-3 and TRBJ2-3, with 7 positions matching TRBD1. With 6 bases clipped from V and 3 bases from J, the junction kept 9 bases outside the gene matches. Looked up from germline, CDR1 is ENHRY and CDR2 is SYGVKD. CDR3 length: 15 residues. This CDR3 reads CAIRGKGQLTDTQYF. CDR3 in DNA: TGTGCCATCAGAGGCAAGGGACAGCTAACAGATACGCAGTATTTT.